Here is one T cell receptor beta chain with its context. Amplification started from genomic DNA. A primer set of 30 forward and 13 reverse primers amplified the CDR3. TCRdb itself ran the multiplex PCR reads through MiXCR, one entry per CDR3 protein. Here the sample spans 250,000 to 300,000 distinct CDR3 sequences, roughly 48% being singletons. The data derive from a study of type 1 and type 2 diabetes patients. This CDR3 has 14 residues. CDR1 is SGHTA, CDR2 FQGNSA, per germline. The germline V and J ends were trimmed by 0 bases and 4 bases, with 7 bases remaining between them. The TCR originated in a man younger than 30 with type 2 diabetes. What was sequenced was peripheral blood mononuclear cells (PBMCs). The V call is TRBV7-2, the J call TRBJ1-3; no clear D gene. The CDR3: CASSLALRGNTIYF. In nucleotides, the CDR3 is TGTGCCAGCAGCTTAGCATTGAGGGGAAACACCATATATTTT.